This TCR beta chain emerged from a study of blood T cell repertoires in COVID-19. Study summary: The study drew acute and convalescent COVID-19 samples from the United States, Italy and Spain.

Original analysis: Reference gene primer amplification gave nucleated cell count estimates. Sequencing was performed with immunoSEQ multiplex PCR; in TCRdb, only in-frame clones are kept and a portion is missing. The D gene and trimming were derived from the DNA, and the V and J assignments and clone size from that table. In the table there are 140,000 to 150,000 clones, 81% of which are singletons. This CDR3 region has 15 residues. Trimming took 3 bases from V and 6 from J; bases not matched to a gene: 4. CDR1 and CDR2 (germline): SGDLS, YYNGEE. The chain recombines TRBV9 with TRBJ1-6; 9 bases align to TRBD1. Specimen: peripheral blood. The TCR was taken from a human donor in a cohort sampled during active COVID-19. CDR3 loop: CASSGPGQGNSPLHF. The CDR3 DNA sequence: TGTGCCAGCAGCGGACCGGGACAGGGTAATTCACCCCTCCACTTT.